Sequencing of this T cell receptor (beta chain) was carried out in a study of T cell repertoires in cytomegalovirus infection. Looking at the study overall: Selection of CMV epitopes for the study included recently identified HLA-C-restricted and well-studied HLA-B-restricted ones. Matching HLA type and CMV infection were both indicated by public TCR beta signatures. Study outcomes and limitations: HLA-C-restricted CMV clonotypes gave the most frequent clonotype in two of eight donors.

V lost 3 bases to trimming and J lost 7 bases; unmatched junction nucleotides: 8. The CDR3 covers 15 residues. CDR1 MNHEY and CDR2 SMNVEV come from the germline V gene (reference sequence). This clonotype appeared once. Antigen: not known. TCRdb passed the reads through MiXCR, listing each CDR3 protein once. The table includes some 800,000 distinct CDR3 sequences, approximately 32% detected once. The source material was cultured CD8+ T cells from PBMCs, sampled from culture after CMV antigen stimulation. V gene TRBV27 combines with J gene TRBJ2-1; 8 nucleotides align to TRBD1. The origin of this receptor is a human donor in good health (CMV status not recorded). Some clones in this sample may be carry-over from other donors' samples. The CDR3 reads CASSFWQGAENEQFF. Here the CDR3 DNA reads TGTGCCAGCAGTTTCTGGCAGGGGGCGGAGAATGAGCAGTTCTTC.